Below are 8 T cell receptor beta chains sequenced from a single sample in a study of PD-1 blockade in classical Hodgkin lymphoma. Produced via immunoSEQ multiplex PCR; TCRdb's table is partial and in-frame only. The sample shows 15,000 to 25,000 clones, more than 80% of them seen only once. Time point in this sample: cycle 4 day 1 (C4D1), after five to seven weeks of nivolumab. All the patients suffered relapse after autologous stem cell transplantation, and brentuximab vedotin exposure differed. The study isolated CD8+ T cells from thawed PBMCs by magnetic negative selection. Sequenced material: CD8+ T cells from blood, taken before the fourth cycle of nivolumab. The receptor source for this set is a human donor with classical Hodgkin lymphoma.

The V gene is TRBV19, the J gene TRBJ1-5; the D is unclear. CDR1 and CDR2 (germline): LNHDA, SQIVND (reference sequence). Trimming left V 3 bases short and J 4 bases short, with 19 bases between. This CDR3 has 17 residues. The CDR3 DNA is TGTGCCAGTAGTATGGGCGATCGTGGTCTGTGGAATCAGCCCCAGCATTTT. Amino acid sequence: CASSMGDRGLWNQPQHF.

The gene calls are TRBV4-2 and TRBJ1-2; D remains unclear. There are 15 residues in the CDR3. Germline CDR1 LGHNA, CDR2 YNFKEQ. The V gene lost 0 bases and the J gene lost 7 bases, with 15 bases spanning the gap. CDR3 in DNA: TGTGCCAGCAGCCAAGACGAAACAGCCTCGGGTGGCTACACCTTC. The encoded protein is CASSQDETASGGYTF.

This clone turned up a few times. In DNA form, the CDR3 reads TGTGCCAGCAGTGAAGCGCTTCGACAGGACACGATGGATGGCTACACCTTC. It codes for CASSEALRQDTMDGYTF. The rearrangement uses TRBV2 and TRBJ1-2; possible D gene TRBD1, 6 bases. The CDR3 consists of 17 residues. Trimming left V 0 bases short and J 6 bases short, with 20 bases between. CDR1 and CDR2 (germline): SNHLY, FYNNEI. The whole variable domain, remainder taken from reference TRBV2 and TRBJ1-2, is EPEVTQTPSHQVTQMGQEVILRCVPISNHLYFYWYRQILGQKVEFLVSFYNNEISEKSEIFDDQFSVERPDGSNFTLKIRSTKLEDSAMYFCASSEALRQDTMDGYTFGSGTRLTVV.

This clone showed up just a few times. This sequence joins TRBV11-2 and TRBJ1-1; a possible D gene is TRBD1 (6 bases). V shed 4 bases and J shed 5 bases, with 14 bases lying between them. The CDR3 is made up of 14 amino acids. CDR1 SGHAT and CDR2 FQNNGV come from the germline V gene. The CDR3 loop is CASSYTGPGTEAFF. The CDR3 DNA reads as TGTGCCAGCAGCTATACAGGGCCCGGTACTGAAGCTTTCTTT.

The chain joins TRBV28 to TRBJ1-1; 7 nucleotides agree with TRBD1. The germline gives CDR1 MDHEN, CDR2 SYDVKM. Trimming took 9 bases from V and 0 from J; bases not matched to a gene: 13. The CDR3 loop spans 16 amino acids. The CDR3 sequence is CASWRGGGRMNTEAFF. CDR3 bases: TGTGCCAGTTGGAGGGGAGGGGGCCGCATGAACACTGAAGCTTTCTTT.

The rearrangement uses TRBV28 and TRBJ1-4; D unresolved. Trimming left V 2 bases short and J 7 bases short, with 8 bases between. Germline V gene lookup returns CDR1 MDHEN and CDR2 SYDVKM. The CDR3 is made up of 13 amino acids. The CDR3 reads CASSLNLLEKLFF. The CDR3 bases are TGTGCCAGCAGTTTAAACCTCCTTGAAAAACTGTTTTTT.

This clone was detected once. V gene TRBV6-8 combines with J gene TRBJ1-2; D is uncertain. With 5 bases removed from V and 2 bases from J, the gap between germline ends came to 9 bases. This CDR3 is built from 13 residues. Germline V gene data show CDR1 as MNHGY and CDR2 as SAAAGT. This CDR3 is CASSPTLNYGYTF. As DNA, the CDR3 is TGTGCCAGCAGTCCGACGCTCAACTATGGCTACACCTTC.

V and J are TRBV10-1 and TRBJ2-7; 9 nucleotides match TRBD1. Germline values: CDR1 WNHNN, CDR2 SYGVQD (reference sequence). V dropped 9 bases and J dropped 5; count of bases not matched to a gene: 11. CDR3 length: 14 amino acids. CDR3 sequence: CASTLRDRADEQYF. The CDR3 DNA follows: TGCGCCAGTACCCTCCGGGACAGGGCGGACGAGCAGTACTTC.